This entry is about one TCR beta chain. These data come from a study of blood T cell repertoires in COVID-19. On the study more broadly: PBMCs, B-cell-depleted T cells, or T cells provided the cDNA or gDNA that made up the material.

Original data processing: Estimated nucleated cell counts came from reference gene primer amplification. Sequencing used immunoSEQ multiplex PCR; TCRdb keeps in-frame clones, though not all of them. The DNA gave D and trimming, while V, J and clone size come from that table. The sample includes 150,000 to 180,000 clones, around 83% of them seen just once. This CDR3 has 14 amino acids. V was pared by 4 bases and J by 0 bases, with 8 bases between. Germline V gene sequence: CDR1 SGHDT, CDR2 YYEEEE. It was during active infection that Seattle patients were enrolled and then longitudinally followed. The clonotype comes from an older woman with COVID-19, enrolled during active disease. The rearrangement uses TRBV5-6 and TRBJ1-3, with D unclear. The sequenced material came from peripheral blood. Here the CDR3 reads CASSETGSGNTIYF. The CDR3 DNA reads TGTGCCAGCAGCGAGACGGGCTCTGGAAACACCATATATTTT. The full variable domain, with the rest looked up from reference TRBV5-6 and TRBJ1-3, is DAGVTQSPTHLIKTRGQQVTLRCSPKSGHDTVSWYQQALGQGPQFIFQYYEEEERQRGNFPDRFSGHQFPNYSSELNVNALLLGDSALYLCASSETGSGNTIYFGEGSWLTVV.